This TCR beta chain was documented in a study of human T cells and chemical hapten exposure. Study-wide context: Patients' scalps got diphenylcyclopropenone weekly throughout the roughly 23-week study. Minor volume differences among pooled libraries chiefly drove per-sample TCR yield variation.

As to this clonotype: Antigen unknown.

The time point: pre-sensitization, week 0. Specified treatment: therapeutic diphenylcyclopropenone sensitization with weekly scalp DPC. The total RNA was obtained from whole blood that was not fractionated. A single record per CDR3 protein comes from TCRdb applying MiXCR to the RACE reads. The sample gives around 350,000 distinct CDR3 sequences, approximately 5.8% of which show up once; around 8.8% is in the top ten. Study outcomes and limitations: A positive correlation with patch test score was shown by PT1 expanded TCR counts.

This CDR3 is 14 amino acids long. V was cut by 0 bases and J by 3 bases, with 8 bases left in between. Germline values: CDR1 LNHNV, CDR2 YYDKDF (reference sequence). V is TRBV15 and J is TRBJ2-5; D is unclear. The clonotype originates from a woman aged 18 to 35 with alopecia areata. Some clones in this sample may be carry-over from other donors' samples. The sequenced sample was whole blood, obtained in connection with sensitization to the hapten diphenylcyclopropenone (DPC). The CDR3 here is CATSRDRIEETQYF. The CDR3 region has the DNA TGTGCCACCAGCAGAGATCGGATCGAAGAGACCCAGTACTTC.